Listed here are 21 T cell receptor beta chains from one sample, sequenced in a study of blood T cell repertoires in COVID-19. Only in-frame clones appear in the TCRdb table, and some are missing; sequencing was by immunoSEQ multiplex PCR. The table has roughly 290,000 clones, around 91% seen once. Sequencing input: peripheral blood. Source of these receptors: an older woman with acute or convalescent COVID-19.

The chain has TRBV6-2 or TRBV6-3 and TRBJ2-7; 9 nucleotides agree with TRBD2. With V trimmed by 0 bases and J by 7 bases, 7 bases remained unmatched. Germline lookup yields CDR1 MNHEY and CDR2 SVGEGT. The CDR3 spans 15 residues. For the CDR3, the DNA is TGTGCCAGCAGTTACTCCGCGGGAGGGCTGGGGGAGCAGTACTTC. The encoded protein is CASSYSAGGLGEQYF.

This clone has a single count. V is TRBV28 and J is TRBJ2-1, with 7 bases aligning to TRBD1. The CDR3 extends over 14 amino acids. V shed 4 bases, J shed 4 bases, and the junction held 4 bases outside the gene matches. Per germline, CDR1 MDHEN and CDR2 SYDVKM. The CDR3 spells CASSWTGPYNEQFF. CDR3 nucleotides: TGTGCCAGCAGTTGGACAGGACCGTACAATGAGCAGTTCTTC.

V and J are TRBV7-2 and TRBJ2-1; TRBD2 agrees at 12 bases. Losses at the gene ends were 5 bases for V and 8 bases for J; bases not matched to a gene: 4. Germline CDR1 reads SGHTA; CDR2 reads FQGNSA. This CDR3 contains 14 residues. The DNA for the CDR3 is TGTGCCAGCAGCCTAGGACTAGCGGGGTATGAGCAGTTCTTC. Translating gives CASSLGLAGYEQFF.

The chain couples TRBV6-5 to TRBJ2-5, with 10 bases identical to TRBD1. This CDR3 region has 16 residues. V shed 4 bases and J 5 bases; nucleotides not matched to a gene: 10. CDR1 MNHEY and CDR2 SVGAGI come from the germline V gene. This CDR3 is CASSWEGTGARETQYF. CDR3 bases: TGTGCCAGCAGTTGGGAAGGGACAGGGGCTCGGGAGACCCAGTACTTC.

The chain has TRBV4-2 and TRBJ1-1, with 7 bases fitting TRBD1. Trimming cost V 0 bases and J 4 bases; bases outside gene matches: 5. This CDR3 comprises 15 residues. Germline lookup yields CDR1 LGHNA and CDR2 YNFKEQ. In DNA form, the CDR3 reads TGTGCCAGCAGCCAAGATGGGCAGGGGGGCACTGAAGCTTTCTTT. It specifies CASSQDGQGGTEAFF.

Comments on this clone: Germline is not matched at one junction end, which may reflect a read error. V usage is TRBV6-2 or TRBV6-3 and J usage is TRBJ2-3, with unresolved D. The CDR3 consists of 11 residues. The germline V gene encodes CDR1 MNHEY and CDR2 SVGEGT. CDR3 nucleotides: TGTGCCAGCAGTTCCGGAGCCCTAAAGAATTTT. Translated: CASSSGALKNF.

The chain combines TRBV7-3 with TRBJ1-3; 8 positions match TRBD1. Unmatched junction bases numbered 8, after V lost 6 bases and J lost 4 bases. The CDR3 runs to 15 residues. The germline CDR1 and CDR2 sequences are SGHTA and FQGTGA. The CDR3 coding sequence is TGTGCCAGCAGTGTGCAGGGGGCGAAAGGAAACACCATATATTTT. Protein sequence: CASSVQGAKGNTIYF.

J is TRBJ1-3 and V is TRBV7-9, with 7 bases fitting TRBD1. In germline, CDR1 is SEHNR, CDR2 FQNEAQ (reference sequence). This CDR3 has 17 amino acids. V shed 5 bases and J 0 bases; nucleotides not matched to a gene: 10. In nucleotides, the CDR3 is TGTGCCAGCAGCCCCGGGACAGCACGAATCTCTGGAAACACCATATATTTT. Translated: CASSPGTARISGNTIYF.

This rearrangement joins TRBV7-9 to TRBJ1-3, with D possibly TRBD1 on 5 matching bases. CDR3 length: 15 amino acids. V gave up 5 bases and J gave up 7 bases, with 18 bases separating them. CDR1 and CDR2 (germline): SEHNR, FQNEAQ (reference sequence). The CDR3 is CASSQGRDLGNTIYF. The CDR3 region has the DNA TGTGCCAGCAGCCAGGGACGGGACTTAGGGAACACCATATATTTT.

CDR3 region: CASSPSGQGRTYEQYF. The CDR3 DNA reads TGTGCCAGTTCCCCTTCGGGACAGGGGAGGACCTACGAGCAGTACTTC. This rearrangement joins TRBV27 to TRBJ2-7; TRBD1 aligns across 10 bases. The CDR3 loop spans 16 amino acids. The V gene end was trimmed by 9 bases and the J gene end by 2 bases; junction bases not matched to a gene: 13. Germline V gene lookup returns CDR1 MNHEY and CDR2 SMNVEV (reference sequence).

This rearrangement joins TRBV4-3 to TRBJ1-4; TRBD1 agrees at 10 bases. V shed 3 bases, J shed 0 bases, and the junction held 4 bases outside the gene matches. This CDR3 is built from 17 residues. In germline, CDR1 is LGHNA, CDR2 YSLEER. This CDR3 is CASSQIGTGATNEKLFF. CDR3 DNA sequence: TGCGCCAGCAGCCAGATAGGGACAGGGGCAACTAATGAAAAACTGTTTTTT.

This clone has a single count. The rearrangement links TRBV27 to TRBJ1-1; D is undetermined. The germline gives CDR1 MNHEY, CDR2 SMNVEV (reference sequence). The CDR3 consists of 13 residues. Trimming cost V 3 bases and J 3 bases, with 8 bases left between them. The DNA of the CDR3 is TGTGCCAGCAGTTTCGGAGTATACACTGAAGCTTTCTTT. Amino acids: CASSFGVYTEAFF.

The CDR3 loop is CAGTDKNTGELFF. For the CDR3, the DNA is TGTGCCGGGACAGATAAGAACACCGGGGAGCTGTTTTTT. This chain connects TRBV7-8 to TRBJ2-2; 7 bases line up with TRBD1. The V gene's germline CDR1 is SGHVS and CDR2 FQNEAQ. With V trimmed by 11 bases and J by 1 base, 4 bases remained unmatched. This CDR3 comprises 13 residues.

V and J are TRBV7-2 and TRBJ1-2; D uncertain. The CDR3 totals 14 residues. Trimming took off 5 bases at V and 8 bases at J, with 18 bases between the two ends. Germline lookup yields CDR1 SGHTA and CDR2 FQGNSA. CDR3 DNA: TGTGCCAGCAGCCCTCGCCCGGGAGGGTACGGCTACACCTTC. The encoded protein is CASSPRPGGYGYTF.

This chain joins TRBV3-1 (or the pseudogene TRBV3-2) and TRBJ2-3; 9 nucleotides align to TRBD1. With 6 bases clipped from V and 0 bases from J, the junction kept 7 bases outside the gene matches. Germline-derived CDR1 and CDR2 are LGHDT and YNNKEL (reference sequence). This CDR3 contains 16 residues. The CDR3 reads CASSKWDRASTDTQYF. The CDR3 DNA follows: TGTGCCAGCAGTAAATGGGACAGGGCTAGCACAGATACGCAGTATTTT.

This clone occurred once. The CDR3 nucleotides are TGTGCCAGCAGCTTAGATCCCCCTTCCTACGAGCAGTACTTC. This translates into CASSLDPPSYEQYF. This chain joins TRBV11-1 and TRBJ2-7; no clear D. The CDR3 runs to 14 residues. Germline V gives CDR1 SGHAT, CDR2 FQDESV (reference sequence). Trimming took 1 base from V and 1 from J, leaving 8 bases between them.

The J gene is TRBJ2-7, the V gene TRBV28; no clear D gene. Germline V lookup: CDR1 MDHEN, CDR2 SYDVKM. V dropped 3 bases and J dropped 4 bases, with 19 bases sitting between them. CDR3 length: 16 residues. The CDR3 is CASSFSVSGRRYEQYF. CDR3 coding DNA: TGTGCCAGCAGTTTCTCGGTGTCAGGCAGGCGTTACGAGCAGTACTTC. Based on the CDR3 plus reference TRBV28 and TRBJ2-7, the full variable domain is DVKVTQSSRYLVKRTGEKVFLECVQDMDHENMFWYRQDPGLGLRLIYFSYDVKMKEKGDIPEGYSVSREKKERFSLILESASTNQTSMYLCASSFSVSGRRYEQYFGPGTRLTVT.

This clone has just a few counts. The V and J genes are TRBV28 and TRBJ1-5; D is possibly TRBD1 (6 bases). V was shortened by 6 bases and J by 3 bases, with 12 bases between the two germline ends. The CDR3 runs 14 residues. The germline V gene encodes CDR1 MDHEN and CDR2 SYDVKM. CDR3 sequence: CASSPGQFNQPQHF. For the CDR3, the DNA is TGTGCCAGCAGCCCAGGACAGTTCAATCAGCCCCAGCATTTT.

The chain carries TRBV9 and TRBJ2-2; 7 bases match TRBD2. CDR1 and CDR2 from the germline V gene are SGDLS and YYNGEE. With 2 bases clipped from V and 3 bases from J, the junction kept 4 bases outside the gene matches. The CDR3 runs 15 residues. The CDR3 DNA sequence: TGTGCCAGCAGCGTTCCTAGCGGTGACACCGGGGAGCTGTTTTTT. Translation: CASSVPSGDTGELFF.

The chain employs TRBV6-1 and TRBJ1-1, with 10 bases fitting TRBD1. The CDR3 has 13 residues. The V gene's germline CDR1 is MNHNS and CDR2 SASEGT. Unmatched junction bases numbered 6, after V lost 6 bases and J lost 8 bases. In DNA, the CDR3 is TGTGCCAGCAGCGAGGGACAGGGGAAGGAAGCTTTCTTT. Protein sequence: CASSEGQGKEAFF.

V usage is TRBV27 and J usage is TRBJ1-5; D possibly corresponds to TRBD1 (6 bases). The CDR3 loop spans 16 amino acids. V gave up 10 bases and J gave up 4 bases, with 23 bases separating them. Germline lookup yields CDR1 MNHEY and CDR2 SMNVEV (reference sequence). For the CDR3, the DNA is TGTGCCACCTCCCCTGTCGTCAGGGGCCCTAATCAGCCCCAGCATTTT. This gives the protein CATSPVVRGPNQPQHF.